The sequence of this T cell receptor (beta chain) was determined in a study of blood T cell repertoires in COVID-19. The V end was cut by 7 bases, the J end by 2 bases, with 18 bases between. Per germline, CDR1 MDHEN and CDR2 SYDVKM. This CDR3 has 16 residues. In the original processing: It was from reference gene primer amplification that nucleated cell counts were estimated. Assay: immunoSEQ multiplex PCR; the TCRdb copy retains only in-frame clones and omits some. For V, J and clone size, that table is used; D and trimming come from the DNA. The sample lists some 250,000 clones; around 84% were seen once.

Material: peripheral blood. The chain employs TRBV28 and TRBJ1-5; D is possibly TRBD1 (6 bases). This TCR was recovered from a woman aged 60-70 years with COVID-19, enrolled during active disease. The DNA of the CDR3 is TGTGCCAGCATTTCAGCGGGGGCGAGGGGCAATCAGCCCCAGCATTTT. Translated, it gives CASISAGARGNQPQHF.